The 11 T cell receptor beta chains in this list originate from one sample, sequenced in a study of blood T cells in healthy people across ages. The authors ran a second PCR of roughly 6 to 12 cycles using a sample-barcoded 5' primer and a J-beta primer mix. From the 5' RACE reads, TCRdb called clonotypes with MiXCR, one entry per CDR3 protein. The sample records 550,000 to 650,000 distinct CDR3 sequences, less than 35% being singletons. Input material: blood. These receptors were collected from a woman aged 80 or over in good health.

CDR3 in DNA: TGCGCCAGCAGCCAAGACCCAGGGAGGGTAGGAAACACCATATATTTT. Its protein is CASSQDPGRVGNTIYF. The chain recombines TRBV4-1 with TRBJ1-3, with D possibly TRBD1 on 5 matching bases. The CDR3 is 16 residues long. Deletions cut 0 bases from V and 4 bases from J, with 13 bases between. Germline assignment: CDR1 MGHRA and CDR2 YSYEKL.

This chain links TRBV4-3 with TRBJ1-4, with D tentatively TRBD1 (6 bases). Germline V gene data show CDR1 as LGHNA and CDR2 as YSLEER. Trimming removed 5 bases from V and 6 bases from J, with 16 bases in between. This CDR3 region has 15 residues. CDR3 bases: TGCGCCAGCAGCTATAAGAACACAGGGCATGAAAAACTGTTTTTT. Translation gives CASSYKNTGHEKLFF.

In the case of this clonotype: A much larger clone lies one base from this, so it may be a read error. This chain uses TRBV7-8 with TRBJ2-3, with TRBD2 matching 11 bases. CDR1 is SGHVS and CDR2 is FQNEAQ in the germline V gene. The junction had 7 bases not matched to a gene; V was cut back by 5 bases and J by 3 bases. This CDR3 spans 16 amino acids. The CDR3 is CASSPELAGDTDTQYF. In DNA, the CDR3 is TGTGCCAGCAGCCCTGAACTAGCGGGGGATACAGATACGCAGTATTTT.

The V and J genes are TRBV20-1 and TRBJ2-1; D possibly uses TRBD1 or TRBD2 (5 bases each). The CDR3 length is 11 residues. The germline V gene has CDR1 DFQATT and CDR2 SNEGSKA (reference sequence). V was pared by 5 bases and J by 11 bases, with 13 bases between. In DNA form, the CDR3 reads TGCAGTGCTCCCGGGACCAGCAAGCAGTTCTTC. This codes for CSAPGTSKQFF.

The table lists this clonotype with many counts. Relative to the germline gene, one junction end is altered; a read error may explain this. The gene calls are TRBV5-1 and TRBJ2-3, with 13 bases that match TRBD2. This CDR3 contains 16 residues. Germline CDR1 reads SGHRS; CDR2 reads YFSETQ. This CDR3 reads CASSPGLAGGTDTQYF. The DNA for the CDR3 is TGTGCCAGCAGTCCAGGACTAGCGGGGGGCACAGATACGCAGTATTTT.

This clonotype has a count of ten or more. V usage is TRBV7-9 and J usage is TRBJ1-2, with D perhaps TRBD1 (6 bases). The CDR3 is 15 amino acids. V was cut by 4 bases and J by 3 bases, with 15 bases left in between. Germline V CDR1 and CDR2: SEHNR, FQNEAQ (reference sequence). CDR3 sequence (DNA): TGTGCCAGCAGCTCCCTCGGGACAAGTCACTATGGCTACACCTTC. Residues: CASSSLGTSHYGYTF.

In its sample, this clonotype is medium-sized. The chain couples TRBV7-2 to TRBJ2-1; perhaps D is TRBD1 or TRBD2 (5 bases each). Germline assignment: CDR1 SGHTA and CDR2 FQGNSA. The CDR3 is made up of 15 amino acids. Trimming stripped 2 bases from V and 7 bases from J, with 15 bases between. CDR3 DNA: TGTGCCAGCAGCTTATCTGGGACCCGCTGGAATGAGCAGTTCTTC. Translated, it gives CASSLSGTRWNEQFF.

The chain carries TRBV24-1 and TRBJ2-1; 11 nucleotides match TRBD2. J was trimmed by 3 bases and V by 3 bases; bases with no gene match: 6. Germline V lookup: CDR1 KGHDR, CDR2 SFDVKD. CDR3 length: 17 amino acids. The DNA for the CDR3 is TGTGCCACCAGTGATCCCTCAACTAGCGGGAGCTACAATGAGCAGTTCTTC. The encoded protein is CATSDPSTSGSYNEQFF.

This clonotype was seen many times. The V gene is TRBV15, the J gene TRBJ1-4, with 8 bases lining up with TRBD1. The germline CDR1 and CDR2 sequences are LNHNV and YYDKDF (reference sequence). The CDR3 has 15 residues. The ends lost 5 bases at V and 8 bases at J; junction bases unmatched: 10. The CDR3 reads CATSSRQGRWEKLFF. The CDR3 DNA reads TGTGCCACCAGCTCCCGACAGGGGCGGTGGGAAAAACTGTTTTTT.

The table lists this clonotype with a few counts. The CDR3 coding sequence is TGCAGCGTTGAATTACACGGGGACACTGAAGCTTTCTTT. Its protein product is CSVELHGDTEAFF. The V and J genes are TRBV29-1 and TRBJ1-1; no firm D call. In germline, CDR1 is SQVTM, CDR2 ANQGSEA. Trimming left V 2 bases short and J 3 bases short, with 10 bases between. The CDR3 runs to 13 residues.

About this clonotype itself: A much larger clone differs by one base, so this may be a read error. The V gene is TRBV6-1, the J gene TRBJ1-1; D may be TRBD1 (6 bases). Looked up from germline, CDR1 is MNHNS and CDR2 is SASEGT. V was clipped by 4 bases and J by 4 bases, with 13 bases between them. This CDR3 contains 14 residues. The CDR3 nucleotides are TGTGCCAGCAGTGGACAGGCTCTGAGCACTGAAGCTTTCTTT. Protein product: CASSGQALSTEAFF.